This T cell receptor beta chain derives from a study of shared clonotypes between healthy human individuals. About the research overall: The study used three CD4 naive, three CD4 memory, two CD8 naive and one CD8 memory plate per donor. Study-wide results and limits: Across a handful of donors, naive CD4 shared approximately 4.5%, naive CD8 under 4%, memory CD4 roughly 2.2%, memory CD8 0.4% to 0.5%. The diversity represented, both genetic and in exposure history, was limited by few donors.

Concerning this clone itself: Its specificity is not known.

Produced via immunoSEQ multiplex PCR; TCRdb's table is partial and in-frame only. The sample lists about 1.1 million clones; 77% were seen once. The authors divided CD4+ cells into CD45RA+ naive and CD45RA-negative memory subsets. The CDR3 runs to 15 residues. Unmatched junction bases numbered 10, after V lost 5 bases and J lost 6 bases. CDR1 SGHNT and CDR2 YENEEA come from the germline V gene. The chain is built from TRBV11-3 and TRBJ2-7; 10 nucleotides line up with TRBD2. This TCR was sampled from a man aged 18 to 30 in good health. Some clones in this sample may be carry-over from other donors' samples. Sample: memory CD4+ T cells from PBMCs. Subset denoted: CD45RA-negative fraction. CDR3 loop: CASSMGSGRASEQYF. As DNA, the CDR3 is TGTGCCAGCAGCATGGGCAGCGGGAGGGCCAGCGAGCAGTACTTC.